Listed below are T cell receptor beta chains from one sample, sequenced in a study of blood T cell repertoires in COVID-19. Produced via immunoSEQ multiplex PCR; TCRdb's table is partial and in-frame only. Of over 50,000 clones listed, around 87% are singletons. The sequencing input was peripheral blood. All receptors derive from a man in his 60s with acute or convalescent COVID-19. Both conserved end residues are part of each CDR3. The order of the fields is D gene, CDR3 length, J gene, V gene, clone size, CDR3 DNA, CDR3 protein. The D gene is left open where the match is weak. Rows give clone size only sometimes, using once, few, many, or a class for an expanded clone.

>.|20|TRBJ2-6|TRBV6-2/TRBV6-3|.
TGTGCCAGCAGTTACTCGACCTCAGGGGTCCTAGGCTCTGGGGCCAACGTCCTGACTTTC
CASSYSTSGVLGSGANVLTF
>TRBD2|18|TRBJ2-1|TRBV24-1|.
TGTGCCACCAGTGATTCCCCCCGACTAGCGAGCTCCTACAATGAGCAGTTCTTC
CATSDSPRLASSYNEQFF
>TRBD1|18|TRBJ2-3|TRBV20-1|.
TGCAGTGCTAGTGGGGACAGGGGGCTAACGGGTCGCTCAGATACGCAGTATTTT
CSASGDRGLTGRSDTQYF
>TRBD1|13|TRBJ1-1|TRBV10-2|.
TGCGCCAGCAGTGTACAGGGGAGCACTGAAGCTTTCTTT
CASSVQGSTEAFF
>TRBD1|14|TRBJ1-2|TRBV12-5|few
TGTGCTAGTGAAAGACAGGGGACCACCTATGGCTACACCTTC
CASERQGTTYGYTF
>.|13|TRBJ2-1|TRBV6-5|once
TGTGCCAGCAGTCGGTCGGTCGGGAATGAGCAGTTCTTC
CASSRSVGNEQFF
>TRBD1|13|TRBJ1-1|TRBV7-7|.
TGTGCTAGCAGCAGTGACAGGGGCACTGAAGCTTTCTTT
CASSSDRGTEAFF
>TRBD2|15|TRBJ2-1|TRBV10-3|.
TGTGCCATCAGTTTAAGGACTAGCGGGAGTAATGAGCAGTTCTTC
CAISLRTSGSNEQFF
>TRBD2|17|TRBJ2-7|TRBV4-2|.
TGTGCCAGCAGCCCCCGGACTAGCGGGGGACCGTACTACGAGCAGTACTTC
CASSPRTSGGPYYEQYF
>TRBD1|13|TRBJ2-3|TRBV12-3/TRBV12-4|.
TGTGCCATCCTGACAGGGGCGGCAGATACGCAGTATTTT
CAILTGAADTQYF
>TRBD2|18|TRBJ2-1|TRBV19|.
TGTGCCAGTAGTTCCCCGGGTAGCGGGGGGATTCCCTACAATGAGCAGTTCTTC
CASSSPGSGGIPYNEQFF
>.|13|TRBJ2-7|TRBV6-5|.
TGTGCCAGCAGTTACTCGATCACTTACGAGCAGTACTTC
CASSYSITYEQYF
>TRBD1|15|TRBJ2-3|TRBV24-1|.
TGTGCCACCACGGAGGGGACAGGGGCAACAGATACGCAGTATTTT
CATTEGTGATDTQYF
>TRBD2|15|TRBJ2-7|TRBV7-2|.
TGTGCCAGCAGCTTAGCGGCGGGGGTCGGTTACGAGCAGTACTTC
CASSLAAGVGYEQYF
>.|15|TRBJ1-3|TRBV11-2|.
TGTGCCAGCAGCTTAGACAGGTTATCAGGAAACACCATATATTTT
CASSLDRLSGNTIYF
>TRBD1|15|TRBJ2-7|TRBV5-4|.
TGTGCCAGCAGCTTAGGGACAGGGAACCCCTACGAGCAGTACTTC
CASSLGTGNPYEQYF
>TRBD1|15|TRBJ1-2|TRBV10-3|.
TGTGCCATCAGACCTGGACAGGGGGAGAACTATGGCTACACCTTC
CAIRPGQGENYGYTF
>TRBD1|15|TRBJ2-5|TRBV11-2|once
TGTGCCAGCAGCTCCGGGACAGGGTTGGGGGAGACCCAGTACTTC
CASSSGTGLGETQYF
>TRBD2|15|TRBJ2-7|TRBV6-5|.
TGTGCCAGCAGTTACATTTTCGGGGGGGCTTACGAGCAGTACTTC
CASSYIFGGAYEQYF
>TRBD1|17|TRBJ1-2|TRBV19|.
TGTGCCAGTAGGCGTGGGACAGGGGGCGAGTCGAACTATGGCTACACCTTC
CASRRGTGGESNYGYTF
>TRBD1|17|TRBJ2-7|TRBV7-9|.
TGTGCCAGCAGCGACGGGACAGATCTTAGAAGCTCCTACGAGCAGTACTTC
CASSDGTDLRSSYEQYF
>.|16|TRBJ1-1|TRBV7-8|few
TGTGCCAGCAGCTTAACTCCCCGGCAGGGGTACACTGAAGCTTTCTTT
CASSLTPRQGYTEAFF
>TRBD1|14|TRBJ2-7|TRBV6-5|.
TGTGCCAGCAGTTACTCGAGAACAGGGGGCGGGCAGTACTTC
CASSYSRTGGGQYF
>TRBD2|15|TRBJ2-3|TRBV10-3|.
TGTGCCATCCAGGGGACTAGCGGGGGGGAGGATACGCAGTATTTT
CAIQGTSGGEDTQYF
>.|15|TRBJ2-2|TRBV7-2|.
TGTGCCAGCAGCTTAGTGGCGGGGTCCACCGGGGAGCTGTTTTTT
CASSLVAGSTGELFF
>.|15|TRBJ1-6|TRBV5-4|once
TGTGCCAGCAGCTCCCCAACGGAGGCGCCTATGCCCCTCCACTTT
CASSSPTEAPMPLHF
>TRBD1|15|TRBJ1-1|TRBV2|.
TGTGCCAGCAGGGGGACAGAGGACAGGAACACTGAAGCTTTCTTT
CASRGTEDRNTEAFF
>.|14|TRBJ1-2|TRBV27|.
TGTGCCAGCAGTTTCAAGGGGCGCGATGATGGCTACACCTTC
CASSFKGRDDGYTF
>TRBD1|15|TRBJ2-7|TRBV19|.
TGTGCCAGTAGTATCGGGGCAGGGGGCTTCAGGGAGCAGTACTTC
CASSIGAGGFREQYF
>.|13|TRBJ1-1|TRBV12-3/TRBV12-4|.
TGTGCCAGCAGCCGGGACACGAACACTGAAGCTTTCTTT
CASSRDTNTEAFF
>.|14|TRBJ1-5|TRBV4-3|few
TGCGCCAGCAGCCAAGCCCTCGGCAATCAGCCCCAGCATTTT
CASSQALGNQPQHF
>TRBD1|15|TRBJ2-7|TRBV5-1|.
TGCGCCAGCAGCTTCATGGGGACAGGGCTGAACGAGCAGTACTTC
CASSFMGTGLNEQYF
>TRBD1|14|TRBJ1-6|TRBV18|.
TGTGCCAGCTCATCCGGGACAGGGAATTCACCCCTCCACTTT
CASSSGTGNSPLHF
>.|13|TRBJ2-7|TRBV7-6|.
TGTGCCAGCAGCCCTAGCTTGCGGTACGAGCAGTACTTC
CASSPSLRYEQYF
>.|15|TRBJ2-7|TRBV19|.
TGTGCCAGTAGTGGGGGGACGACGGGGACCTACGAGCAGTACTTC
CASSGGTTGTYEQYF
>.|17|TRBJ1-2|TRBV11-2|.
TGTGCCAGCAGCTTTCCTCAACAGGGCTCGGGTATCTATGGCTACACCTTC
CASSFPQQGSGIYGYTF
>TRBD1|17|TRBJ1-6|TRBV24-1|.
TGTGCCACCCAAGAGGTAGAGGGGGCATCCTATAATTCACCCCTCCACTTT
CATQEVEGASYNSPLHF
>.|17|TRBJ1-5|TRBV6-1|.
TGTGCCAGCAGTGTTCCTACAGGGTTTGGAAGCAATCAGCCCCAGCATTTT
CASSVPTGFGSNQPQHF
>TRBD2|17|TRBJ2-1|TRBV28|.
TGTGCCAGCAGAATAGCCATACTAGCGGGGGCCCGGCCTGAGCAGTTCTTC
CASRIAILAGARPEQFF
>TRBD1|15|TRBJ2-1|TRBV9|.
TGTGCCAGCAGCAACTCCGGGACAGCGAACAATGAGCAGTTCTTC
CASSNSGTANNEQFF
>TRBD2|21|TRBJ2-1|TRBV6-2/TRBV6-3|.
TGTGCCAGCAGTTACTCGAAGGCTAGCGGGGGGGCTTTTCAGGTCCGCAATGAGCAGTTCTTC
CASSYSKASGGAFQVRNEQFF
>.|12|TRBJ1-2|TRBV7-9|.
TGTGCCAGTGTAGATGCTAACTATGGCTACACCTTC
CASVDANYGYTF
>.|15|TRBJ1-5|TRBV6-1|.
TGTGCCAGCAGTGACCTCGGGGGGTTCAATCAGCCCCAGCATTTT
CASSDLGGFNQPQHF
>.|12|TRBJ1-2|TRBV5-6|.
TGTGCCAGCAGCGCCGGGCGGGATGGCTACACCTTC
CASSAGRDGYTF
>TRBD2|17|TRBJ2-2|TRBV6-1|.
TGTGCCAGCAGTGACCGGGGGGTGGTTCTGGGCACCGGGGAGCTGTTTTTT
CASSDRGVVLGTGELFF
>.|18|TRBJ1-6|TRBV5-6|.
TGTGCCAGCACCCGGACAGACGTTTTGGGCTCCTATAATTCACCCCTCCACTTT
CASTRTDVLGSYNSPLHF
>TRBD1|15|TRBJ2-7|TRBV19|.
TGTGCCAGTAGTGTACCGGGACAGGGGACCTACGAGCAGTACTTC
CASSVPGQGTYEQYF
>.|17|TRBJ1-6|TRBV5-6|.
TGTGCCAGCAGCTTGGGGGTTGGCGGCTCCTATAATTCACCCCTCCACTTT
CASSLGVGGSYNSPLHF
>.|15|TRBJ2-5|TRBV9|.
TGTGCCAGCAGCGTAGCCCCGACAGAGCAAGAGACCCAGTACTTC
CASSVAPTEQETQYF
>.|16|TRBJ2-1|TRBV5-1|once
TGCGCCAGCAGCCAAGGTAGCGGCAGGGTCTACAATGAGCAGTTCTTC
CASSQGSGRVYNEQFF
>TRBD1|19|TRBJ1-5|TRBV19|.
TGTGCCAGTAGTGGAGAACCGGGACAGGGATTCCTTTGGAGTCAGCCCCAGCATTTT
CASSGEPGQGFLWSQPQHF
>TRBD1|16|TRBJ1-1|TRBV7-2|.
TGTGCCAGCAGCCGCCCTAGACAGGGGCCGAACACTGAAGCTTTCTTT
CASSRPRQGPNTEAFF
>TRBD2|16|TRBJ2-3|TRBV4-3|.
TGCGCCAGCAGCCAGCGGTGGGGCGGGGGAAGAGATACGCAGTATTTT
CASSQRWGGGRDTQYF
>.|13|TRBJ2-7|TRBV12-3/TRBV12-4|.
TGTGCCAGCAGTATAGGACAGCCCTACGAGCAGTACTTC
CASSIGQPYEQYF
>.|14|TRBJ1-1|TRBV19|.
TGTGCCAGTAGTAAGGAGGGAAGAGGAACTGAAGCTTTCTTT
CASSKEGRGTEAFF
>.|15|TRBJ1-4|TRBV15|.
TGTGCCACCAGCAGAGATCGTTTGGGCGGGGAAAAACTGTTTTTT
CATSRDRLGGEKLFF
>.|11|TRBJ1-2|TRBV19|.
TGTGCCAGTAGCAGGGACTATGGCTACACCTTC
CASSRDYGYTF
>TRBD1|15|TRBJ1-1|TRBV5-3|few
TGTGCCAGAAGCCGAATCCGACAGGGGGGGACTGAAGCTTTCTTT
CARSRIRQGGTEAFF
>TRBD1|16|TRBJ1-1|TRBV7-6|.
TGTGCCAGCAGCTGGGAACCAGGGGGCTTGAACACTGAAGCTTTCTTT
CASSWEPGGLNTEAFF
>.|13|TRBJ1-1|TRBV4-2|.
TGTGCCAGCAGCCAAGACTTGAACACTGAAGCTTTCTTT
CASSQDLNTEAFF